The 22 T cell receptor beta chains below come from one sample, sequenced in a study of control samples from healthy donors and cancer patients. The method was immunoSEQ multiplex PCR; TCRdb's version includes in-frame clones alone and lacks a portion of them. Of 89,000 or so clones listed, about 87% are singletons. Sequencing was done on a sample of blood. The receptors stem from a middle-aged man in good health.

V gene TRBV18 combines with J gene TRBJ2-7, with D possibly matching TRBD2 (7 bases). V lost 6 bases, J lost 3 bases, and 21 bases lay in between. This CDR3 is 16 amino acids long. CDR1 and CDR2 from the germline V gene are KGHSH and LQKENI. CDR3 residues: CASSWGGAGSVYEQYF. CDR3 bases: TGTGCCAGCTCCTGGGGGGGGGCAGGGAGCGTCTACGAGCAGTACTTC.

V and J are TRBV12-3 or TRBV12-4 and TRBJ1-2; D unclear. The CDR3 consists of 13 residues. The germline V and J ends were trimmed by 2 bases and 10 bases, with 14 bases remaining between them. In DNA, the CDR3 is TGTGCCAGCAGTTTATACCGGTTCCTATCCTACACCTTC. It is translated as CASSLYRFLSYTF.

The chain employs TRBV19 and TRBJ1-2; weak D call: TRBD1 (5 bases). The CDR3 consists of 16 residues. V was trimmed by 7 bases and J by 1 base, leaving 19 bases between them. CDR1 LNHDA and CDR2 SQIVND come from the germline V gene (reference sequence). DNA of the CDR3: TGTGCCAGTAACCCTACGGGAGCAGGGATTAACTATGGCTACACCTTC. Protein sequence: CASNPTGAGINYGYTF. The entire variable domain, with the rest obtained from reference TRBV19 and TRBJ1-2, is as follows: DGGITQSPKYLFRKEGQNVTLSCEQNLNHDAMYWYRQDPGQGLRLIYYSQIVNDFQKGDIAEGYSVSREKKESFPLTVTSAQKNPTAFYLCASNPTGAGINYGYTFGSGTRLTVV.

This chain links TRBV25-1 with TRBJ2-5, with a tentative D call TRBD1 (5 bases). The V end lost 2 bases, the J end lost 1 base, and 11 bases lay between the germline ends. CDR3 size: 15 residues. The germline V gene has CDR1 MGHDK and CDR2 SYGVNS. CDR3 bases: TGTGCCAGCAGTGAACCAAGCAGGGCCCAAGAGACCCAGTACTTC. Protein sequence: CASSEPSRAQETQYF.

Concerning this clone itself: The identical CDR3 is also encoded by other nucleotide sequences in the sample. The gene calls are TRBV19 and TRBJ2-1, with D possibly being TRBD1 or TRBD2 (5 bases each). Germline V CDR1 and CDR2: LNHDA, SQIVND (reference sequence). The CDR3 length is 15 residues. Deletions cut 0 bases from V and 2 bases from J, with 8 bases between. Written as DNA, the CDR3 is TGTGCCAGTAGTATAGAGGGGACGACCTACAATGAGCAGTTCTTC. This encodes CASSIEGTTYNEQFF.

V usage is TRBV6-2 or TRBV6-3 and J usage is TRBJ2-7; D gene ambiguous. Germline V gene data show CDR1 as MNHEY and CDR2 as SVGEGT. V lost 5 bases, J lost 2 bases, and 7 bases lay in between. The CDR3 totals 12 residues. CDR3 sequence: CASSDRPYEQYV. CDR3 in DNA: TGTGCCAGCAGTGATCGTCCCTACGAGCAGTACGTC.

The J gene is TRBJ2-5, the V gene TRBV5-8, with D possibly being TRBD1 (5 bases). V was cut by 3 bases and J by 1 base, with 10 bases left in between. The CDR3 totals 14 residues. Germline-derived CDR1 and CDR2 are SGHTS and YDEGEE. The CDR3 DNA reads TGTGCCAGCAGCTCCAGAAGGGGCCAAGAGACCCAGTACTTC. Encoded protein: CASSSRRGQETQYF.

This clone has more than one count but fewer than ten. This chain joins TRBV11-1 and TRBJ2-2, with D tentatively TRBD1 (6 bases). Trimming cost V 5 bases and J 2 bases, with 15 bases left between them. The CDR3 spans 16 residues. From germline, CDR1 is SGHAT and CDR2 FQDESV (reference sequence). CDR3 loop: CASSPFRGSNTGELFF. CDR3 in DNA: TGTGCCAGCAGCCCGTTCAGGGGCTCCAACACCGGGGAGCTGTTTTTT.

This rearrangement joins TRBV4-3 to TRBJ1-5; 7 bases align to TRBD1. Germline V CDR1 and CDR2: LGHNA, YSLEER. V lost 1 base and J lost 1; bases outside the gene matches: 16. The CDR3 runs 20 residues. CDR3 sequence: CASSQAQQGLGEWSNQPQHF. CDR3 in DNA: TGCGCCAGCAGCCAAGCCCAACAGGGGTTGGGCGAGTGGAGCAATCAGCCCCAGCATTTT.

The V gene is TRBV19, the J gene TRBJ1-3; D gene uncertain. The CDR3 loop spans 11 amino acids. The germline V and J ends were trimmed by 10 bases and 0 bases, with 4 bases remaining between them. Germline V gene lookup returns CDR1 LNHDA and CDR2 SQIVND (reference sequence). The DNA of the CDR3 is TGTGCCACCAACTCTGGAAACACCATATATTTT. This translates into CATNSGNTIYF. The entire variable domain, with the rest obtained from reference TRBV19 and TRBJ1-3, is as follows: DGGITQSPKYLFRKEGQNVTLSCEQNLNHDAMYWYRQDPGQGLRLIYYSQIVNDFQKGDIAEGYSVSREKKESFPLTVTSAQKNPTAFYLCATNSGNTIYFGEGSWLTVV.

The chain combines TRBV15 with TRBJ1-2; D is possibly TRBD1 (6 bases). The V and J ends lost 3 bases and 1 base respectively, with 12 bases between them. This CDR3 is 15 amino acids long. The germline CDR1 and CDR2 sequences are LNHNV and YYDKDF (reference sequence). CDR3 region: CATSSPGDGNYGYTF. In DNA, the CDR3 is TGTGCCACCAGCAGCCCAGGGGACGGTAACTATGGCTACACCTTC.

The chain recombines TRBV4-3 with TRBJ2-1; 7 bases fit TRBD2. The V gene end was trimmed by 4 bases and the J gene end by 2 bases; junction bases not matched to a gene: 8. This CDR3 region has 16 residues. Per the germline V gene, CDR1 is LGHNA and CDR2 is YSLEER. CDR3 nucleotide sequence: TGCGCCAGCAGCCGGGCCGCGGGAGCCGCCTACAATGAGCAGTTCTTC. Its protein is CASSRAAGAAYNEQFF.

This clone was seen only once. The chain has TRBV10-1 and TRBJ1-6; no clear D. The CDR3 sequence is 14 residues long. Germline CDR1 and CDR2: WNHNN and SYGVQD (reference sequence). V shed 2 bases and J shed 6 bases, with 8 bases lying between them. For the CDR3, the DNA is TGCGCCAGCAGTGAGGTCAGGAGTAATTCACCCCTCCACTTT. As protein: CASSEVRSNSPLHF.

This clone has a single count. The chain joins TRBV9 to TRBJ2-5, with D tentatively TRBD2 (6 bases). CDR1 and CDR2 (germline): SGDLS, YYNGEE. This CDR3 is built from 15 residues. V dropped 0 bases and J dropped 1 base, with 10 bases sitting between them. CDR3 in amino acids: CASSVANGGQETQYF. The CDR3 region has the DNA TGTGCCAGCAGCGTAGCTAACGGGGGCCAAGAGACCCAGTACTTC. Full variable domain (missing parts from reference TRBV9 and TRBJ2-5): DSGVTQTPKHLITATGQRVTLRCSPRSGDLSVYWYQQSLDQGLQFLIQYYNGEERAKGNILERFSAQQFPDLHSELNLSSLELGDSALYFCASSVANGGQETQYFGPGTRLLVL.

The chain joins TRBV30 to TRBJ2-7; 9 nucleotides match TRBD1. The CDR3 loop spans 16 amino acids. V trimming: 2 bases; J trimming: 6 bases; junction bases outside the gene matches: 14. The V gene's germline CDR1 is GTSNPN and CDR2 SVGIG (reference sequence). This CDR3 reads CAWSLRDREIKGEQYF. The CDR3 DNA sequence: TGTGCCTGGAGTCTCCGGGACAGGGAGATCAAAGGCGAGCAGTACTTC.

The chain links TRBV6-2 or TRBV6-3 to TRBJ1-1, with 10 bases fitting TRBD1. CDR1 and CDR2 (germline): MNHEY, SVGEGT. Trimming at V came to 3 bases and at J to 3 bases, leaving 10 bases not matched to a gene. The length of the CDR3 is 17 residues. The CDR3 is CASSYPLDGTGDTEAFF. For the CDR3, the DNA is TGTGCCAGCAGTTATCCTCTGGACGGGACAGGGGACACTGAAGCTTTCTTT.

The V call is TRBV7-2, the J call TRBJ1-5; D is undetermined. This CDR3 region has 14 residues. CDR1 and CDR2 (germline): SGHTA, FQGNSA. The V end was cut by 7 bases, the J end by 9 bases, with 19 bases between. The chain's CDR3 is CASIESLIGGPQHF. CDR3 bases: TGTGCCAGCATCGAATCTCTGATCGGAGGGCCCCAGCATTTT. The whole variable domain, remainder taken from reference TRBV7-2 and TRBJ1-5, is GAGVSQSPSNKVTEKGKDVELRCDPISGHTALYWYRQSLGQGLEFLIYFQGNSAPDKSGLPSDRFSAERTGGSVSTLTIQRTQQEDSAVYLCASIESLIGGPQHFGDGTRLSIL.

This chain connects TRBV18 to TRBJ1-2; perhaps TRBD1 as D (6 bases). V was cut by 3 bases and J by 6 bases, with 17 bases left in between. The CDR3 loop spans 15 amino acids. Germline V gene data show CDR1 as KGHSH and CDR2 as LQKENI. This CDR3 reads CASSPVARGDDGYTF. In DNA, the CDR3 is TGTGCCAGCTCACCCGTCGCCAGGGGAGACGATGGCTACACCTTC.

The J gene is TRBJ1-3, the V gene TRBV27, with TRBD1 as a possible D gene (5 bases). V was pared by 8 bases and J by 4 bases, with 18 bases between. This CDR3 region has 15 residues. Germline V CDR1 and CDR2: MNHEY, SMNVEV (reference sequence). CDR3 protein: CASRLGPSLGNTIYF. For the CDR3, the DNA is TGTGCCAGCCGATTGGGGCCGTCCCTGGGAAACACCATATATTTT.

The chain carries TRBV5-6 and TRBJ2-7; D may be TRBD2 (5 bases). The CDR3 runs 13 residues. Germline assignment: CDR1 SGHDT and CDR2 YYEEEE. Trimming removed 2 bases at V and 2 bases at J, with 8 bases between. The CDR3 reads CASSLTSAYEQYF. CDR3 DNA: TGTGCCAGCAGCTTAACTAGTGCCTACGAGCAGTACTTC.

The rearrangement links TRBV4-1 to TRBJ2-1; tentative D call: TRBD2 (5 bases). Trimming took off 2 bases at V and 3 bases at J, with 17 bases between the two ends. The V gene's germline CDR1 is MGHRA and CDR2 YSYEKL. The CDR3 is made up of 17 amino acids. The CDR3 sequence: CASSQYASLRVYNEQFF. The CDR3 coding sequence is TGCGCCAGCAGCCAATACGCCTCTTTGAGGGTCTACAATGAGCAGTTCTTC.

V gene TRBV6-2 or TRBV6-3 combines with J gene TRBJ2-7, with 8 bases lining up with TRBD1. The germline V gene encodes CDR1 MNHEY and CDR2 SVGEGT. CDR3 length: 15 residues. J was trimmed by 4 bases and V by 0 bases; bases with no gene match: 5. The CDR3 coding sequence is TGTGCCAGCAGTTACTCGGGGGACAGGACTTACGAGCAGTACGTC. Amino acids: CASSYSGDRTYEQYV.